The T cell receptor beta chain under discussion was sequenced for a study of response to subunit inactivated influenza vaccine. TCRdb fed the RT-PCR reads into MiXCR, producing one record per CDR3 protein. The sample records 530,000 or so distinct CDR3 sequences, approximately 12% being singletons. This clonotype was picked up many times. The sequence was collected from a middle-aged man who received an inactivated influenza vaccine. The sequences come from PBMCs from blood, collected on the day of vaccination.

The CDR3 reads CASRDSKTSTITDTQYF. CDR3 bases: TGTGCCAGCCGGGACAGCAAGACCTCAACGATCACTGATACGCAGTATTTT. The chain recombines TRBV6-2 or TRBV6-3 with TRBJ2-3, with 7 bases lining up with TRBD1. V shed 8 bases and J 6 bases; nucleotides not matched to a gene: 20. CDR3 length: 17 amino acids. Looked up from germline, CDR1 is MNHEY and CDR2 is SVGEGT.